One and the same sample provided the 25 T cell receptor beta chains below, sequenced in a study of radiotherapy plus CTLA-4 blockade in lung cancer. Assay used: immunoSEQ multiplex PCR; TCRdb lists only in-frame clones, some missing. Here the sample spans about 43,000 clones, roughly 67% being singletons. Sequencing used peripheral blood, obtained from a patient treated with radiotherapy plus ipilimumab. The receptors shown here come from a human donor with non-small cell lung cancer who had a partial response to radiotherapy plus ipilimumab.

The chain joins TRBV6-1 to TRBJ2-3; D possibly corresponds to TRBD2 (7 bases). The germline V gene has CDR1 MNHNS and CDR2 SASEGT. The length of the CDR3 is 15 residues. V was cut by 10 bases and J by 2 bases, with 19 bases left in between. CDR3 in amino acids: CATSGGVRNTDTQYF. CDR3 bases: TGTGCCACTTCGGGGGGCGTAAGAAACACAGATACGCAGTATTTT.

Here the CDR3 DNA reads TGTGCCACCAGCATCTCGACAGGGATGACCAAAAACATTCAGTACTTC. This encodes CATSISTGMTKNIQYF. The chain recombines TRBV15 with TRBJ2-4; TRBD1 matches at 7 bases. Unmatched junction bases numbered 8, after V lost 4 bases and J lost 2 bases. Germline CDR1 LNHNV, CDR2 YYDKDF (reference sequence). The CDR3 has 16 amino acids.

This clone was seen more than once but under ten times. The V and J genes are TRBV5-8 and TRBJ2-7; D is undetermined. Germline CDR1 reads SGHTS; CDR2 reads YDEGEE. The V and J ends lost 7 bases and 9 bases respectively, with 11 bases between them. CDR3 size: 10 residues. CDR3 nucleotide sequence: TGTGCCAGCCAACTTCCTTTGCAGTACTTC. Residues: CASQLPLQYF.

The chain joins TRBV4-1 to TRBJ2-1, with 11 bases lining up with TRBD2. This CDR3 is 17 amino acids long. In germline, CDR1 is MGHRA, CDR2 YSYEKL. The V and J ends lost 1 base and 4 bases, in that order; junction bases with no gene match: 6. CDR3 nucleotide sequence: TGCGCCAGCAGCCAAGCTCCGACTAGCGGGGTGTACAATGAGCAGTTCTTC. This sequence encodes CASSQAPTSGVYNEQFF.

The chain has TRBV28 and TRBJ2-1; tentatively, D is TRBD2 (6 bases). CDR1 is MDHEN and CDR2 is SYDVKM in the germline V gene. The CDR3 has 14 residues. The germline V and J ends were trimmed by 3 bases and 5 bases, with 11 bases remaining between them. CDR3: CASSFLAHHNEQFF. The DNA for the CDR3 is TGTGCCAGCAGTTTCCTAGCGCATCACAATGAGCAGTTCTTC.

The J gene is TRBJ1-2, the V gene TRBV18; 8 bases align to TRBD1. V lost 4 bases and J lost 5; bases outside the gene matches: 6. The CDR3 runs 14 residues. CDR1 and CDR2 from the germline V gene are KGHSH and LQKENI. The CDR3: CASSLDRGGYGYTF. The CDR3 DNA is TGTGCCAGCTCACTTGACAGGGGCGGGTATGGCTACACCTTC. Based on the CDR3 plus reference TRBV18 and TRBJ1-2, the full variable domain is NAGVMQNPRHLVRRRGQEARLRCSPMKGHSHVYWYRQLPEEGLKFMVYLQKENIIDESGMPKERFSAEFPKEGPSILRIQQVVRGDSAAYFCASSLDRGGYGYTFGSGTRLTVV.

The chain carries TRBV18 and TRBJ1-2; possible D gene TRBD1, 6 bases. The germline V gene has CDR1 KGHSH and CDR2 LQKENI. The CDR3 sequence is 14 residues long. V was cut by 3 bases and J by 4 bases, with 12 bases left in between. The DNA for the CDR3 is TGTGCCAGCTCACCCACAGGGCTCCTCTATGGCTACACCTTC. Protein: CASSPTGLLYGYTF.

The chain couples TRBV18 to TRBJ2-1; 8 bases line up with TRBD1. In germline, CDR1 is KGHSH, CDR2 LQKENI. The CDR3 has 14 amino acids. V shed 3 bases, J shed 5 bases, and the junction held 3 bases outside the gene matches. As DNA, the CDR3 is TGTGCCAGCTCACCGACAGGGGTCGACAATGAGCAGTTCTTC. Translated, it gives CASSPTGVDNEQFF.

V gene TRBV15 combines with J gene TRBJ1-1; TRBD1 is a possible D gene (6 bases). This CDR3 spans 21 amino acids. The germline V gene encodes CDR1 LNHNV and CDR2 YYDKDF (reference sequence). Trimming removed 0 bases from V and 3 bases from J, with 29 bases in between. This CDR3 reads CATSRDFWVQGEDEGYTEAFF. In DNA, the CDR3 is TGTGCCACCAGCAGAGATTTCTGGGTACAGGGAGAGGATGAGGGCTACACTGAAGCTTTCTTT.

V is TRBV5-6 and J is TRBJ1-5; D is unresolved. Germline V gives CDR1 SGHDT, CDR2 YYEEEE. The V gene lost 0 bases and the J gene lost 8 bases, with 15 bases spanning the gap. The CDR3 has 15 amino acids. For the CDR3, the DNA is TGTGCCAGCAGCTTGGGGACGGGCGCGGGGAAGCCCCAGCATTTT. Protein product: CASSLGTGAGKPQHF. The complete variable domain, with remaining parts taken from reference TRBV5-6 and TRBJ1-5, reads DAGVTQSPTHLIKTRGQQVTLRCSPKSGHDTVSWYQQALGQGPQFIFQYYEEEERQRGNFPDRFSGHQFPNYSSELNVNALLLGDSALYLCASSLGTGAGKPQHFGDGTRLSIL.

This clone was detected once. The junction and the germline gene differ at one end; a read error may be behind it. This rearrangement joins TRBV5-1 to TRBJ1-3; D is possibly TRBD1 (6 bases). The germline CDR1 and CDR2 sequences are SGHRS and YFSETQ. This CDR3 is built from 15 residues. The CDR3 loop is CASSGTGSDGDTIYF. Here the CDR3 DNA reads TGCGCCAGCAGCGGAACAGGGTCCGATGGAGACACCATATATTTT. The full variable domain, with the rest looked up from reference TRBV5-1 and TRBJ1-3, is KAGVTQTPRYLIKTRGQQVTLSCSPISGHRSVSWYQQTPGQGLQFLFEYFSETQRNKGNFPGRFSGRQFSNSRSEMNVSTLELGDSALYLCASSGTGSDGDTIYFGEGSWLTVV.

This clone has more than one count but fewer than ten. The rearrangement joins TRBV5-1 to TRBJ2-7; 10 bases fit TRBD1. J gave up 0 bases and V 1 base, and 4 bases lay outside the gene matches. Germline CDR1 and CDR2: SGHRS and YFSETQ. The CDR3 loop spans 16 amino acids. The CDR3 coding sequence is TGCGCCAGCAGCTTGATGGGACAGGGGAGCTCCTACGAGCAGTACTTC. Translated, it gives CASSLMGQGSSYEQYF.

The CDR3 spells CSNPGVNEQFF. As DNA, the CDR3 is TGCAGTAACCCTGGAGTCAATGAGCAGTTCTTC. The genes are TRBV20-1 and TRBJ2-1; no clear D gene. Germline V CDR1 and CDR2: DFQATT, SNEGSKA (reference sequence). The ends were cut back, 8 bases at V and 6 bases at J, with 11 bases in the middle. The CDR3 covers 11 residues.

The chain is built from TRBV9 and TRBJ1-3; D is perhaps TRBD1 (6 bases). Trimming shortened V by 4 bases and J by 4 bases, and 15 bases separated the two germline ends. From germline, CDR1 is SGDLS and CDR2 YYNGEE. The CDR3 runs 15 residues. The CDR3 here is CASSLAGTKGNTIYF. CDR3 coding DNA: TGTGCCAGCAGCCTTGCCGGGACAAAGGGAAACACCATATATTTT.

The gene calls are TRBV19 and TRBJ1-3; TRBD1 matches at 8 bases. This CDR3 contains 19 residues. V shed 2 bases and J 0 bases; nucleotides not matched to a gene: 12. Germline lookup yields CDR1 LNHDA and CDR2 SQIVND (reference sequence). CDR3 sequence: CASSIRTGTKVISGNTIYF. The CDR3 DNA reads TGTGCCAGTAGTATACGGACAGGGACGAAAGTGATCTCTGGAAACACCATATATTTT.

This clone was seen a few times. The chain recombines TRBV30 with TRBJ2-3; 11 nucleotides align to TRBD2. This CDR3 comprises 15 residues. Per germline, CDR1 GTSNPN and CDR2 SVGIG (reference sequence). Trimming removed 2 bases from V and 3 bases from J; junction bases left unmatched: 4. The CDR3 reads CAWSRTSGLTDTQYF. For the CDR3, the DNA is TGTGCCTGGAGTCGGACTAGCGGGTTGACAGATACGCAGTATTTT.

The chain recombines TRBV18 with TRBJ2-3; 8 bases align to TRBD1. Germline-derived CDR1 and CDR2 are KGHSH and LQKENI. The CDR3 covers 15 residues. Trimming took 2 bases from V and 6 from J; bases not matched to a gene: 7. The DNA of the CDR3 is TGTGCCAGCTCACCAAGTGACAGGGGTTCGGATACGCAGTATTTT. Its protein product is CASSPSDRGSDTQYF.

V and J are TRBV7-9 and TRBJ1-6; 7 bases align to TRBD1. The germline V gene encodes CDR1 SEHNR and CDR2 FQNEAQ (reference sequence). CDR3 length equals 16 residues. V lost 1 base to trimming and J lost 10 bases; unmatched junction nucleotides: 10. CDR3 in DNA: TGTGCCAGCAGCTTAGTTCCTGGCAGGGGGAGCTCACCCCTCCACTTT. This sequence encodes CASSLVPGRGSSPLHF.

The J gene is TRBJ2-3, the V gene TRBV5-1; 10 bases align to TRBD2. Per the germline V gene, CDR1 is SGHRS and CDR2 is YFSETQ. The ends lost 2 bases at V and 2 bases at J; junction bases unmatched: 2. The CDR3 covers 15 residues. The CDR3 nucleotides are TGCGCCAGCAGCTTAACTAGCGGGGACACAGATACGCAGTATTTT. Its protein is CASSLTSGDTDTQYF.

The genes are TRBV12-5 and TRBJ2-5; 7 nucleotides line up with TRBD2. Per the germline V gene, CDR1 is LGHNT and CDR2 is FRNRAP. With V trimmed by 0 bases and J by 2 bases, 6 bases remained unmatched. The CDR3 totals 16 residues. This CDR3 reads CASGLVGRGGQETQYF. As DNA, the CDR3 is TGTGCTAGTGGTTTGGTAGGGCGCGGGGGACAAGAGACCCAGTACTTC. Together with reference TRBV12-5 and TRBJ2-5, the CDR3 gives the full variable domain: DARVTQTPRHKVTEMGQEVTMRCQPILGHNTVFWYRQTMMQGLELLAYFRNRAPLDDSGMPKDRFSAEMPDATLATLKIQPSEPRDSAVYFCASGLVGRGGQETQYFGPGTRLLVL.

This clone was detected only a few times. This rearrangement joins TRBV7-9 to TRBJ2-5; 12 positions agree with TRBD1. The length of the CDR3 is 16 residues. CDR1 is SEHNR, CDR2 FQNEAQ, per germline (reference sequence). Unmatched junction bases numbered 7, after V lost 4 bases and J lost 4 bases. CDR3 amino acids: CASSWGDRGQGETQYF. CDR3 bases: TGTGCCAGCAGCTGGGGGGACAGGGGGCAAGGAGAGACCCAGTACTTC.

This clone was recorded once. This sequence joins TRBV4-3 and TRBJ1-1; TRBD1 matches at 10 bases. There are 17 residues in the CDR3. Germline V gene sequence: CDR1 LGHNA, CDR2 YSLEER. The junction had 9 bases not matched to a gene; V was cut back by 0 bases and J by 5 bases. The CDR3 DNA is TGCGCCAGCAGCCAAGACCTCCACCGACAGGGGGCAACTGAAGCTTTCTTT. This translates into CASSQDLHRQGATEAFF.

The chain combines TRBV19 with TRBJ2-1; D call uncertain. This CDR3 has 13 residues. V was trimmed by 3 bases and J by 3 bases, leaving 6 bases between them. Looked up from germline, CDR1 is LNHDA and CDR2 is SQIVND (reference sequence). The CDR3 bases are TGTGCCAGTAGTATTTCCCACTACAATGAGCAGTTCTTC. This encodes CASSISHYNEQFF.

The chain has TRBV10-1 and TRBJ2-7; D uncertain. Trimming stripped 3 bases from V and 0 bases from J, with 9 bases between. The CDR3 has 14 amino acids. Germline loops: CDR1 WNHNN, CDR2 SYGVQD (reference sequence). In nucleotides, the CDR3 is TGCGCCAGCAGTGACAGGCGAAGCTCCTACGAGCAGTACTTC. Encoded protein: CASSDRRSSYEQYF.

The rearrangement joins TRBV13 to TRBJ1-2, with 7 positions matching TRBD1. After removal of 0 bases from V and 9 bases from J, the junction contained 1 base not matched to a gene. There are 12 residues in the CDR3. The germline gives CDR1 PRHDT, CDR2 FYEKMQ (reference sequence). In DNA form, the CDR3 reads TGTGCCAGCAGCTTAGGGACAGGGAGCTACACCTTC. It specifies CASSLGTGSYTF.